This TCR beta chain was sequenced during a study of OX40 agonist ivuxolimab in advanced cancers. TCRdb's table, derived via immunoSEQ multiplex PCR, lists solely in-frame clones and lacks some. Of 30,000 to 35,000 clones listed, roughly three quarters are singletons. The germline CDR1 and CDR2 sequences are MDHEN and SYDVKM. Trimming shortened V by 4 bases and J by 1 base, and 11 bases separated the two germline ends. There are 14 residues in the CDR3. The sample holds a few counts of this clone. The V gene is TRBV28, the J gene TRBJ2-7, with D unclear. The sample in question was CD4+ or CD8+ T cells sorted from blood, obtained in a trial of the OX40 agonist ivuxolimab. The origin of this receptor is an adult with an advanced solid tumor such as melanoma, head and neck, liver or kidney cancer. DNA for the CDR3: TGTGCCAGCAGTTCTGTGGCGGAGTCCTACGAGCAGTACTTC. It is translated as CASSSVAESYEQYF.